What follows are 14 T cell receptor beta chains derived from one specimen sequenced in a study of cytomegalovirus exposure and HLA in healthy donors. It was with 60 Vbeta and 13 Jbeta primers that the PCR ran. This table comes from immunoSEQ multiplex PCR, and its TCRdb copy is limited to in-frame clones, with some not included. This sample yields 95,000 to 100,000 clones, of which about 78% are seen a single time; around 3.4% belongs to the top ten. The sample consisted of PBMCs. The receptor source for this set is a man in his forties in good health and CMV-seronegative.

This clone was recorded a few times. A junction end diverges from the germline sequence, so it may reflect a read error. This sequence joins TRBV6-1 and TRBJ1-1; no clear D. The CDR3 length is 10 residues. Germline assignment: CDR1 MNHNS and CDR2 SASEGT. The chain's CDR3 is CASSEIRTLF. The CDR3 region has the DNA TGTGCCAGCAGTGAAATCAGAACCCTGTTT.

This clone has just a few counts. The rearrangement joins TRBV7-9 to TRBJ1-6; D is undetermined. This CDR3 region has 13 residues. Germline values: CDR1 SEHNR, CDR2 FQNEAQ (reference sequence). Deletions cut 1 base from V and 7 bases from J, with 5 bases between. The DNA for the CDR3 is TGTGCCAGCAGCTTAGAGCCCAATTCACCCCTCCACTTT. It codes for CASSLEPNSPLHF.

Only one count was recorded for this clone. J is TRBJ1-1 and V is TRBV2, with TRBD1 matching over 9 bases. This CDR3 has 13 amino acids. Trimming took 8 bases from V and 3 from J; bases not matched to a gene: 4. Germline V gives CDR1 SNHLY, CDR2 FYNNEI. CDR3 DNA: TGTGCCAGCCGACGGGACAGGGACACTGAAGCTTTCTTT. Protein sequence: CASRRDRDTEAFF.

J is TRBJ2-7 and V is TRBV9, with TRBD1 matching over 7 bases. The CDR3 extends over 17 amino acids. Germline V CDR1 and CDR2: SGDLS, YYNGEE. V trimming: 0 bases; J trimming: 2 bases; junction bases outside the gene matches: 11. DNA for the CDR3: TGTGCCAGCAGCGTAGCTATCAGGGCCAGGGGGACCTACGAGCAGTACTTC. This sequence encodes CASSVAIRARGTYEQYF.

Details on this clone: As the CDR3 is not closed by the conserved phenylalanine or tryptophan, this likely results from a read error. In DNA, the CDR3 is TGTGCCAGCTCACCCACAGGGAGACCCCTCCACCTT. It translates to CASSPTGRPLHL. The chain joins TRBV18 to TRBJ1-6, with a weak D call TRBD1 (6 bases). The CDR3 consists of 12 residues. Germline CDR1 reads KGHSH; CDR2 reads LQKENI. Trimming stripped 3 bases from V and 12 bases from J, with 9 bases between.

This clone is labeled as medium-sized (0.01 to 0.1%). This chain uses TRBV7-2 with TRBJ1-1; a weak D match, TRBD1 (6 bases). V was cut by 3 bases and J by 10 bases, with 15 bases left in between. The CDR3 covers 13 residues. CDR1 is SGHTA and CDR2 is FQGNSA in the germline V gene. This CDR3 is CASSLIQGGGAFF. The CDR3 DNA is TGTGCCAGCAGCTTGATACAGGGCGGTGGAGCTTTCTTT.

This clone occurred once. This sequence joins TRBV5-6 and TRBJ1-5; D unclear. Germline V gene lookup returns CDR1 SGHDT and CDR2 YYEEEE. CDR3 size: 12 residues. V shed 2 bases and J shed 5 bases, with 5 bases lying between them. The CDR3 bases are TGTGCCAGCAGCTTTCGTGATCAGCCCCAGCATTTT. It translates to CASSFRDQPQHF.

The gene calls are TRBV11-2 and TRBJ2-2; TRBD1 aligns across 10 bases. The CDR3 contains 17 residues. With V trimmed by 1 base and J by 4 bases, 6 bases remained unmatched. Germline CDR1 and CDR2: SGHAT and FQNNGV. The CDR3 spells CASSLGGQGGATGELFF. The CDR3 DNA follows: TGTGCCAGCAGCTTAGGAGGACAGGGGGGCGCCACCGGGGAGCTGTTTTTT.

CDR3 amino acids: CASSLASGRANIQYF. CDR3 DNA sequence: TGTGCCAGCAGTTTGGCTAGCGGGAGGGCTAACATTCAGTACTTC. The rearrangement links TRBV28 to TRBJ2-4; 12 nucleotides match TRBD2. Trimming at V came to 3 bases and at J to 7 bases, leaving 4 bases not matched to a gene. The CDR3 is 15 amino acids. In germline, CDR1 is MDHEN, CDR2 SYDVKM.

The rearrangement links TRBV6-5 to TRBJ1-1, with D possibly matching TRBD1 (5 bases). Trimming stripped 6 bases from V and 9 bases from J, with 20 bases between. CDR1 and CDR2 (germline): MNHEY, SVGAGI. The CDR3 spans 14 residues. The DNA for the CDR3 is TGTGCCAGCAGATTCACCGGACGGGGGAAAAAAGCTTTCTTT. Translation: CASRFTGRGKKAFF.

The CDR3 coding sequence is TGTGCCAGCAGTCAAGGGACTAGCGGCGGACAGCAGTTCTTC. Its translation is CASSQGTSGGQQFF. The V and J genes are TRBV6-6 and TRBJ2-1, with 11 bases aligning to TRBD2. The V and J ends lost 5 bases and 11 bases, in that order; junction bases with no gene match: 8. Germline V CDR1 and CDR2: MNHNY, SVGAGI (reference sequence). The CDR3 is 14 amino acids.

The genes are TRBV6-5 and TRBJ1-6; D unclear. CDR3 length: 10 amino acids. V lost 8 bases and J lost 7, with 3 bases in between. Per the germline V gene, CDR1 is MNHEY and CDR2 is SVGAGI. CDR3 nucleotides: TGTGCCAGCCTGAATTCACCCCTCCACTTT. Amino acid sequence: CASLNSPLHF.

The sample holds a few counts of this clone. The rearrangement joins TRBV19 to TRBJ2-7; 10 bases map to TRBD2. The germline V gene encodes CDR1 LNHDA and CDR2 SQIVND (reference sequence). The CDR3 has 16 residues. The trim removed 4 bases at V and 2 bases at J, leaving 8 bases unmatched. CDR3 sequence reads: CASSTSIAGGAYEQYF. The CDR3 DNA reads as TGTGCCAGTAGTACGTCAATAGCGGGGGGCGCCTACGAGCAGTACTTC.

This chain joins TRBV2 and TRBJ2-2; 8 nucleotides match TRBD1. V lost 4 bases and J lost 3; bases outside the gene matches: 4. The CDR3 covers 15 residues. CDR1 and CDR2 (germline): SNHLY, FYNNEI. Written as DNA, the CDR3 is TGTGCCAGCAGTGCCTTACAGGGGGACACCGGGGAGCTGTTTTTT. Translation gives CASSALQGDTGELFF.